Listed below are T cell receptor beta chains from one sample, sequenced in a study of OX40 agonist ivuxolimab in advanced cancers. TCRdb's copy holds only in-frame clones and misses some; the assay was immunoSEQ multiplex PCR. The sample comprises 65,000 to 85,000 clones, more than 85% of which are singletons, and 2% to 3% rests with the top ten. The sample in question was CD4+ or CD8+ T cells sorted from blood, obtained in a trial of the OX40 agonist ivuxolimab. The source is an adult with an advanced solid tumor such as melanoma, head and neck, liver or kidney cancer. Both conserved end residues are part of each CDR3. A D gene is named only where the DNA matches it firmly. A clone size is listed for some rows: how often the clone was seen (once, few, many), or a class if it is expanded.

d_call: TRBD1; clone_size: NA; j_call: TRBJ1-1; v_call: TRBV29-1; cdr3_length: 14; cdr3_nt: TGCAGCGTTGATGGAGGACAGGGGGACACTGAAGCTTTCTTT; cdr3_aa: CSVDGGQGDTEAFF
d_call: TRBD1; clone_size: NA; j_call: TRBJ1-2; v_call: TRBV7-2; cdr3_length: 17; cdr3_nt: TGTGCCAGCAGCCCACCTTCCGGGACAGGGAACCTCTATGGCTACACCTTC; cdr3_aa: CASSPPSGTGNLYGYTF
d_call: TRBD2; clone_size: NA; j_call: TRBJ2-1; v_call: TRBV9; cdr3_length: 15; cdr3_nt: TGTGCCAGCAGCGTAGTTAGCGGGGGGGCCAATGAGCAGTTCTTC; cdr3_aa: CASSVVSGGANEQFF
d_call: TRBD1; clone_size: NA; j_call: TRBJ1-4; v_call: TRBV19; cdr3_length: 16; cdr3_nt: TGTGCCAGTAGTACCCTTCGACAGGGGACTAATGAAAAACTGTTTTTT; cdr3_aa: CASSTLRQGTNEKLFF
d_call: NA; clone_size: NA; j_call: TRBJ2-2; v_call: TRBV4-3; cdr3_length: 15; cdr3_nt: TGCGCCAGCAGCCAAGACACCTTACGTACCGGGGAGCTGTTTTTT; cdr3_aa: CASSQDTLRTGELFF
d_call: NA; clone_size: NA; j_call: TRBJ2-7; v_call: TRBV12-5; cdr3_length: 14; cdr3_nt: TGTGCTAGTGGTTTTACGGGGGTGAGTAGTGAGCAGTACTTC; cdr3_aa: CASGFTGVSSEQYF
d_call: NA; clone_size: NA; j_call: TRBJ2-3; v_call: TRBV5-1; cdr3_length: 15; cdr3_nt: TGCGCCAGCAGCCGGGTGGGCCCAAGCACAGATACGCAGTATTTT; cdr3_aa: CASSRVGPSTDTQYF
d_call: TRBD2; clone_size: once; j_call: TRBJ2-5; v_call: TRBV15; cdr3_length: 16; cdr3_nt: TGTGCCACCAGCTTCTTGGGGAGGGATATTACGGAGACCCAGTACTTC; cdr3_aa: CATSFLGRDITETQYF
d_call: NA; clone_size: once; j_call: TRBJ1-4; v_call: TRBV5-1; cdr3_length: 14; cdr3_nt: TGCGCCAGCAGCTTGCGGACTGGTAATGAAAAACTGTTTTTT; cdr3_aa: CASSLRTGNEKLFF
d_call: TRBD1; clone_size: NA; j_call: TRBJ1-4; v_call: TRBV7-9; cdr3_length: 17; cdr3_nt: TGTGCCAGCAGCTCGGGACAGGGGAAAGCAACTAATGAAAAACTGTTTTTT; cdr3_aa: CASSSGQGKATNEKLFF
d_call: NA; clone_size: NA; j_call: TRBJ2-1; v_call: TRBV7-8; cdr3_length: 13; cdr3_nt: TGTGCCAGCAGCTTAGGGACCGCGAATGAGCAGTTCTTC; cdr3_aa: CASSLGTANEQFF
d_call: NA; clone_size: NA; j_call: TRBJ2-5; v_call: TRBV11-2; cdr3_length: 14; cdr3_nt: TGTGCCAGCACCCCAGGGGCGAGGCAAGAGACCCAGTACTTC; cdr3_aa: CASTPGARQETQYF
d_call: TRBD1; clone_size: NA; j_call: TRBJ1-3; v_call: TRBV28; cdr3_length: 13; cdr3_nt: TGTGCCAGCCAGGGGGATCCTGGAAACACCATATATTTT; cdr3_aa: CASQGDPGNTIYF
d_call: NA; clone_size: once; j_call: TRBJ2-3; v_call: TRBV15; cdr3_length: 16; cdr3_nt: TGTGCCACCAGCAGAGTGATAGCAGTCAGCACAGATACGCAGTATTTT; cdr3_aa: CATSRVIAVSTDTQYF
d_call: NA; clone_size: NA; j_call: TRBJ1-4; v_call: TRBV5-1; cdr3_length: 13; cdr3_nt: TGCGCCAGCAGGGAGGCAACTAATGAAAAACTGTTTTTT; cdr3_aa: CASREATNEKLFF
d_call: TRBD2; clone_size: NA; j_call: TRBJ2-1; v_call: TRBV28; cdr3_length: 13; cdr3_nt: TGTGCCAGCATGGCGGGGGGGCCGAATGAGCAGTTCTTC; cdr3_aa: CASMAGGPNEQFF
d_call: NA; clone_size: few; j_call: TRBJ2-1; v_call: TRBV9; cdr3_length: 13; cdr3_nt: TGTGCCAGCAGCGTATACAGGGACAATGAGCAGTTCTTC; cdr3_aa: CASSVYRDNEQFF
d_call: NA; clone_size: NA; j_call: TRBJ1-5; v_call: TRBV10-3; cdr3_length: 14; cdr3_nt: TGTGCCATCAGTGAAGGGGTTAGCAATCAGCCCCAGCATTTT; cdr3_aa: CAISEGVSNQPQHF
d_call: TRBD1; clone_size: NA; j_call: TRBJ1-2; v_call: TRBV14; cdr3_length: 14; cdr3_nt: TGTGCCAGCAGCCACGACAGGGTGGGGTATGGCTACACCTTC; cdr3_aa: CASSHDRVGYGYTF
d_call: NA; clone_size: NA; j_call: TRBJ2-3; v_call: TRBV9; cdr3_length: 13; cdr3_nt: TGTGCCAGCAGCCCCACCCAGTCAAATACGCAGTATTTT; cdr3_aa: CASSPTQSNTQYF
d_call: TRBD1; clone_size: NA; j_call: TRBJ1-2; v_call: TRBV6-5; cdr3_length: 14; cdr3_nt: TGTGCCAGCAGAACAGGGGGTGAGGGCTATGGCTACACCTTC; cdr3_aa: CASRTGGEGYGYTF
d_call: NA; clone_size: NA; j_call: TRBJ2-7; v_call: TRBV2; cdr3_length: 17; cdr3_nt: TGTGCCAGCAGTGAAGAGGGGCTCGAGAATCCGAGGCTCGAGCAGTACTTC; cdr3_aa: CASSEEGLENPRLEQYF
d_call: NA; clone_size: NA; j_call: TRBJ1-1; v_call: TRBV18; cdr3_length: 12; cdr3_nt: TGTGCCAGCTCACCTCCCGAGGGCCTGACCAGATTT; cdr3_aa: CASSPPEGLTRF
d_call: NA; clone_size: NA; j_call: TRBJ1-6; v_call: TRBV7-2; cdr3_length: 15; cdr3_nt: TGTGCCAGCAGCTTAGGAGGGGGGGGCCCTGGGCCCCTCCACTTT; cdr3_aa: CASSLGGGGPGPLHF
d_call: NA; clone_size: NA; j_call: TRBJ1-4; v_call: TRBV5-1; cdr3_length: 15; cdr3_nt: TGCGCCAGCAGCTTGGAGAACCCAACTAATGAAAAACTGTTTTTT; cdr3_aa: CASSLENPTNEKLFF
d_call: NA; clone_size: NA; j_call: TRBJ1-1; v_call: TRBV18; cdr3_length: 11; cdr3_nt: TGTGCCAGCTCACAGGGCACTGAAGCTTTCTTT; cdr3_aa: CASSQGTEAFF
d_call: NA; clone_size: few; j_call: TRBJ1-4; v_call: TRBV5-6; cdr3_length: 16; cdr3_nt: TGTGCCAGCAGCTATAACGGACAGCGGACAGCGGCAAAACTGTTTTTT; cdr3_aa: CASSYNGQRTAAKLFF
d_call: TRBD1; clone_size: NA; j_call: TRBJ1-4; v_call: TRBV27; cdr3_length: 17; cdr3_nt: TGTGCCAGCAGACCCGGGACAGGGAGTTTTTTTGTTGAAAAACTGTTTTTT; cdr3_aa: CASRPGTGSFFVEKLFF
d_call: TRBD2; clone_size: NA; j_call: TRBJ2-2; v_call: TRBV9; cdr3_length: 17; cdr3_nt: TGTGCCAGCAGCGTAGACGGGACTAGCGGGGGTTGGAGGGAGCTGTTTTTT; cdr3_aa: CASSVDGTSGGWRELFF
d_call: NA; clone_size: NA; j_call: TRBJ1-2; v_call: TRBV2; cdr3_length: 12; cdr3_nt: TGTGCCAGCAGTATCGACAGATATGGCTACACCTTC; cdr3_aa: CASSIDRYGYTF
d_call: NA; clone_size: NA; j_call: TRBJ1-2; v_call: TRBV7-9; cdr3_length: 12; cdr3_nt: TGTGCCAGCAGCCCGGGACTGCGTGGCTACACCTTC; cdr3_aa: CASSPGLRGYTF
d_call: NA; clone_size: NA; j_call: TRBJ1-4; v_call: TRBV12-5; cdr3_length: 13; cdr3_nt: TGTGCTAGTGGTTTGGGGGCTAATGAAAAACTGTTTTTT; cdr3_aa: CASGLGANEKLFF
d_call: TRBD2; clone_size: NA; j_call: TRBJ2-2; v_call: TRBV5-1; cdr3_length: 16; cdr3_nt: TGCGCCAGCAGCCTACACCGGGGGGACGGCACCGGGGAGCTGTTTTTT; cdr3_aa: CASSLHRGDGTGELFF
d_call: TRBD2; clone_size: NA; j_call: TRBJ2-3; v_call: TRBV7-9; cdr3_length: 17; cdr3_nt: TGTGCCAGCAGCTCTCCTCAGCGAGCGGGGGGGTCAGATACGCAGTATTTT; cdr3_aa: CASSSPQRAGGSDTQYF
d_call: NA; clone_size: once; j_call: TRBJ1-2; v_call: TRBV4-2; cdr3_length: 14; cdr3_nt: TGTGCCAGCAGCCCACTTTCTGAATCCTATGGCTACACCTTC; cdr3_aa: CASSPLSESYGYTF
d_call: NA; clone_size: few; j_call: TRBJ2-1; v_call: TRBV10-3; cdr3_length: 13; cdr3_nt: TGTGCCACGGGTAGCCCCTCCTACAATGAGCAGTTCTTC; cdr3_aa: CATGSPSYNEQFF
d_call: TRBD1; clone_size: NA; j_call: TRBJ1-4; v_call: TRBV15; cdr3_length: 16; cdr3_nt: TGTGCCACCAGCAGAGGAGGTGGGACAGCGAATGAAAAACTGTTTTTT; cdr3_aa: CATSRGGGTANEKLFF
d_call: NA; clone_size: NA; j_call: TRBJ1-3; v_call: TRBV5-1; cdr3_length: 17; cdr3_nt: TGCGCCAGCAGCTTGGAGGGCAGGGCCGGAGGCGGAAACACCATATATTTT; cdr3_aa: CASSLEGRAGGGNTIYF
d_call: TRBD1; clone_size: NA; j_call: TRBJ2-3; v_call: TRBV10-1; cdr3_length: 15; cdr3_nt: TGCGCCAGCAGTAAGACAGGGCCGGGCACAGATACGCAGTATTTT; cdr3_aa: CASSKTGPGTDTQYF
d_call: NA; clone_size: NA; j_call: TRBJ2-7; v_call: TRBV27; cdr3_length: 15; cdr3_nt: TGTGCCAGCAGTTTAAACTGGGCGAGCTCCTACGAGCAGTACTTC; cdr3_aa: CASSLNWASSYEQYF
d_call: TRBD2; clone_size: NA; j_call: TRBJ2-1; v_call: TRBV2; cdr3_length: 13; cdr3_nt: TGTGCCAGCAAAGCGGGGGGGAACAATGAGCAGTTCTTC; cdr3_aa: CASKAGGNNEQFF
d_call: NA; clone_size: NA; j_call: TRBJ1-2; v_call: TRBV27; cdr3_length: 15; cdr3_nt: TGTGCCAGCAGACAAGGACAGAATTCACCCACTGGCTACACCTTC; cdr3_aa: CASRQGQNSPTGYTF
d_call: TRBD1; clone_size: NA; j_call: TRBJ1-2; v_call: TRBV27; cdr3_length: 14; cdr3_nt: TGTGCCAGCAGTAGAGGACAGGGCAGGTATGGCTACACCTTC; cdr3_aa: CASSRGQGRYGYTF
d_call: NA; clone_size: NA; j_call: TRBJ2-5; v_call: TRBV30; cdr3_length: 15; cdr3_nt: TGTGCCTGGACCCTACAGGGTCAAAAAGGGGAGACCCAGTACTTC; cdr3_aa: CAWTLQGQKGETQYF
d_call: TRBD1; clone_size: NA; j_call: TRBJ2-1; v_call: TRBV6-6; cdr3_length: 11; cdr3_nt: TGTGCCAGCAGTTGGGACAGGGAGCAGTTCTTC; cdr3_aa: CASSWDREQFF
d_call: TRBD1; clone_size: NA; j_call: TRBJ2-7; v_call: TRBV5-4; cdr3_length: 16; cdr3_nt: TGTGCCAGCGGCTTCGAATCGACAGGGGTCTCCTACGAGCAGTACTTC; cdr3_aa: CASGFESTGVSYEQYF
d_call: NA; clone_size: NA; j_call: TRBJ2-1; v_call: TRBV5-4; cdr3_length: 16; cdr3_nt: TGCGCCAGCAGCCAAGCGGTCAGCGGAGCAGACAATGAGCAGTTCTTC; cdr3_aa: CASSQAVSGADNEQFF
d_call: NA; clone_size: NA; j_call: TRBJ2-5; v_call: TRBV11-2; cdr3_length: 14; cdr3_nt: TGTGCCAGCAGCCCTGGGACTCCCGGGGAGACCCAGTACTTC; cdr3_aa: CASSPGTPGETQYF
d_call: NA; clone_size: NA; j_call: TRBJ1-6; v_call: TRBV11-1; cdr3_length: 17; cdr3_nt: TGTGCCAGCAGCTTAGCGTCCGGGGGAACCTATAATTCACCCCTCCACTTT; cdr3_aa: CASSLASGGTYNSPLHF
d_call: NA; clone_size: NA; j_call: TRBJ2-6; v_call: TRBV4-3; cdr3_length: 18; cdr3_nt: TGCGCCAGCAGGAACGTAGGGTCAGGCTACCCTGGGGCCAACGTCCTGACTTTC; cdr3_aa: CASRNVGSGYPGANVLTF
d_call: NA; clone_size: few; j_call: TRBJ2-2; v_call: TRBV28; cdr3_length: 13; cdr3_nt: TGTGCCAGCAGATTGCGGGGCACCGGGGAGCTGTTTTTT; cdr3_aa: CASRLRGTGELFF
d_call: TRBD1; clone_size: NA; j_call: TRBJ2-5; v_call: TRBV7-6; cdr3_length: 14; cdr3_nt: TGTGCCAGCAGCCACCCCGGGACAGGGGGGACCCAGTACTTC; cdr3_aa: CASSHPGTGGTQYF
d_call: NA; clone_size: NA; j_call: TRBJ2-2; v_call: TRBV9; cdr3_length: 15; cdr3_nt: TGTGCCAGCAGCATCCAACCGATGAACACCGGGGAGCTGTTTTTT; cdr3_aa: CASSIQPMNTGELFF
d_call: TRBD1; clone_size: NA; j_call: TRBJ1-6; v_call: TRBV5-1; cdr3_length: 14; cdr3_nt: TGCGCCAGCAGTACCGGGACAGGGGGGACCACCCTCCACTTT; cdr3_aa: CASSTGTGGTTLHF
d_call: NA; clone_size: NA; j_call: TRBJ1-1; v_call: TRBV7-6; cdr3_length: 13; cdr3_nt: TGTGCCAGCAGCTTGTGGGAGAACACTGAAGCTTTCTTT; cdr3_aa: CASSLWENTEAFF
d_call: NA; clone_size: NA; j_call: TRBJ2-2; v_call: TRBV28; cdr3_length: 15; cdr3_nt: TGTGCCAGCAGTTCCCCGGGCATTAACACCGGGGAGCTGTTTTTT; cdr3_aa: CASSSPGINTGELFF
d_call: NA; clone_size: NA; j_call: TRBJ1-5; v_call: TRBV18; cdr3_length: 16; cdr3_nt: TGTGCCAGCTCACCCGAGGGGGGCGCATTCAATCAGCCCCAGCATTTT; cdr3_aa: CASSPEGGAFNQPQHF